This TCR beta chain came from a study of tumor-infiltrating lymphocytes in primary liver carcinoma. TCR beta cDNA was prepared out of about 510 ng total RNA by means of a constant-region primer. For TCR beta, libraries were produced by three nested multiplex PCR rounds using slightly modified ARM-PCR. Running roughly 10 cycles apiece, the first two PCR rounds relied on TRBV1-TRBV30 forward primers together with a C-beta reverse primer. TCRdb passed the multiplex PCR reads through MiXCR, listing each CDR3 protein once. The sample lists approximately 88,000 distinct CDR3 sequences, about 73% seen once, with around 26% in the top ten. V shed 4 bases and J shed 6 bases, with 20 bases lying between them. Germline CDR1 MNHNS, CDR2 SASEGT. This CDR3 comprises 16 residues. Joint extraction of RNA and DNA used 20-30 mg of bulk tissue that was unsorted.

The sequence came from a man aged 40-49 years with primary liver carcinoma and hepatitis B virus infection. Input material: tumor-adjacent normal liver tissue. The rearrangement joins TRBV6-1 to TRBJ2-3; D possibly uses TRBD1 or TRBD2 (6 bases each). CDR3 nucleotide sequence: TGTGCCAGCAGTGCCACAGGGTCGGAGGGGTGGGATACGCAGTATTTT. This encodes CASSATGSEGWDTQYF.